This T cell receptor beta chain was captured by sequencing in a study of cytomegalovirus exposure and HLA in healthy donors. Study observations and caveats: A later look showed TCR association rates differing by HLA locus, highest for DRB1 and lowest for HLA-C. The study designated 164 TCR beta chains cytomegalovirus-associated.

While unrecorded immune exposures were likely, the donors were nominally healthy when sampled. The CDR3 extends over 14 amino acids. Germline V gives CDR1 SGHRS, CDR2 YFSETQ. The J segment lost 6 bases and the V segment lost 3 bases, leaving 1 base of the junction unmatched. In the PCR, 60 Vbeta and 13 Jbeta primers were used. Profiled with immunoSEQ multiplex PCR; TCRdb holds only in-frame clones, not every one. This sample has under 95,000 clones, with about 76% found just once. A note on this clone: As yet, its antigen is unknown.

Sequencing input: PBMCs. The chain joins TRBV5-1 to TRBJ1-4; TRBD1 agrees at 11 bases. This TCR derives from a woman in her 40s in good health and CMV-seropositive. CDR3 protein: CASSSGQGDEKLFF. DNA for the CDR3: TGCGCCAGCAGCTCGGGACAGGGGGATGAAAAACTGTTTTTT.